Listed here are 14 T cell receptor beta chains from one sample, sequenced in a study of blood T cell repertoires in COVID-19. Method: immunoSEQ multiplex PCR; TCRdb's copy keeps in-frame clones and lacks some. The data contain 180,000 or so clones, 80% of them singletons. Sequencing was carried out using PBMCs or T cells enriched from blood (not recorded which). Receptor source: a man aged 55-75 years who had been exposed to COVID-19.

The genes are TRBV15 and TRBJ2-3, with 9 bases matching TRBD1. Germline V gives CDR1 LNHNV, CDR2 YYDKDF (reference sequence). The CDR3 runs to 16 residues. J was trimmed by 5 bases and V by 0 bases; bases with no gene match: 6. In nucleotides, the CDR3 is TGTGCCACCAGCAGAGATCCCGGGACAGGGTTAGATACGCAGTATTTT. Amino acids: CATSRDPGTGLDTQYF.

This rearrangement joins TRBV4-3 to TRBJ1-1, with a possible D match to TRBD1 (5 bases). V was clipped by 3 bases and J by 7 bases, with 18 bases between them. Germline V gene sequence: CDR1 LGHNA, CDR2 YSLEER. This CDR3 region has 15 residues. The CDR3 DNA reads as TGCGCCAGCAGCCAGCGCCTCGGGGGTTTGGTTGAAGCTTTCTTT. The encoded protein is CASSQRLGGLVEAFF.

The table lists this clone with a few counts. The J gene is TRBJ2-7, the V gene TRBV3-1 (or the pseudogene TRBV3-2); 10 bases agree with TRBD2. The CDR3 loop spans 14 amino acids. Germline trimming cut 0 bases from V and 6 bases from J; bases unmatched to any gene: 2. The germline V gene encodes CDR1 LGHDT and CDR2 YNNKEL (reference sequence). The DNA of the CDR3 is TGTGCCAGCAGCCAAGATGCTAGCGGGGGCGAGCAGTACTTC. Translation: CASSQDASGGEQYF.

The chain carries TRBV13 and TRBJ2-7; 16 nucleotides line up with TRBD2. V shed 5 bases and J 4 bases; nucleotides not matched to a gene: 8. This CDR3 has 17 residues. Germline-derived CDR1 and CDR2 are PRHDT and FYEKMQ (reference sequence). The CDR3 DNA sequence: TGTGCCAGCAGCCCCAGGGGACTAGCGGGAGGGTCGTACGAGCAGTACTTC. Protein product: CASSPRGLAGGSYEQYF.

This chain connects TRBV5-1 to TRBJ1-1, with 10 bases lining up with TRBD1. This CDR3 is 16 amino acids long. CDR1 SGHRS and CDR2 YFSETQ come from the germline V gene. V gave up 6 bases and J gave up 0 bases; unmatched junction bases: 8. CDR3 bases: TGCGCCAGCAACCGACAGGGGGCTGAGATGAACACTGAAGCTTTCTTT. Its translation is CASNRQGAEMNTEAFF.

The chain has TRBV11-1 and TRBJ2-3; 10 positions agree with TRBD2. The CDR3 is 15 amino acids. The germline CDR1 and CDR2 sequences are SGHAT and FQDESV (reference sequence). With 4 bases clipped from V and 1 base from J, the junction kept 2 bases outside the gene matches. CDR3 residues: CASSSGTSGTDTQYF. The CDR3 DNA sequence: TGTGCCAGCAGCTCCGGGACTAGCGGCACAGATACGCAGTATTTT.

V is TRBV18 and J is TRBJ1-1, with D maybe TRBD1 (5 bases). V was clipped by 0 bases and J by 4 bases, with 15 bases between them. Germline V gene sequence: CDR1 KGHSH, CDR2 LQKENI. This CDR3 is 16 amino acids long. The CDR3 here is CASSPPIQGASTEAFF. CDR3 sequence (DNA): TGTGCCAGCTCACCACCGATCCAGGGTGCCAGCACTGAAGCTTTCTTT.

This clone was detected once. V usage is TRBV5-4 and J usage is TRBJ2-3; TRBD2 matches at 9 bases. The germline V gene encodes CDR1 SGHNT and CDR2 YYREEE (reference sequence). This CDR3 has 14 residues. V was clipped by 0 bases and J by 7 bases; unmatched bases: 3. The CDR3, as DNA: TGTGCCAGCAGCTTGGGTAGCGGGAGTTATACGCAGTATTTT. This encodes CASSLGSGSYTQYF.

The chain uses TRBV4-3 and TRBJ1-4; the D gene is possibly TRBD1 (6 bases). The germline V gene encodes CDR1 LGHNA and CDR2 YSLEER. The CDR3 spans 13 residues. Trimming left V 3 bases short and J 5 bases short, with 7 bases between. CDR3 bases: TGCGCCAGCAGCCAGACAGGAAATGAAAAACTGTTTTTT. It specifies CASSQTGNEKLFF.

This chain connects TRBV27 to TRBJ1-4, with a possible D match to TRBD1 (6 bases). Germline V gene lookup returns CDR1 MNHEY and CDR2 SMNVEV (reference sequence). The CDR3 is 15 residues long. Between the trimmed V and J ends, which lost 4 bases and 7 bases, there was a span of 16 bases. The CDR3: CASSSYGQRGEKLFF. CDR3 bases: TGTGCCAGCAGTTCCTATGGACAGAGGGGTGAAAAACTGTTTTTT.

The chain joins TRBV12-5 to TRBJ2-1; D unclear. The V end lost 5 bases, the J end lost 5 bases, and 10 bases lay between the germline ends. Germline loops: CDR1 LGHNT, CDR2 FRNRAP. The CDR3 loop spans 13 amino acids. The CDR3 DNA follows: TGTGCTAGTGGTGCGTACGTCGACAATGAGCAGTTCTTC. Amino acids: CASGAYVDNEQFF.

V and J are TRBV9 and TRBJ2-3; D gene ambiguous. The germline gives CDR1 SGDLS, CDR2 YYNGEE. Trimming cost V 3 bases and J 0 bases, with 5 bases left between them. The CDR3 has 13 amino acids. As DNA, the CDR3 is TGTGCCAGCAGCGCCTATAGCACAGATACGCAGTATTTT. Residues: CASSAYSTDTQYF.

The gene calls are TRBV6-4 and TRBJ2-1; 8 nucleotides match TRBD2. The CDR3 covers 13 residues. Trimming removed 3 bases from V and 9 bases from J; junction bases left unmatched: 4. CDR1 MRHNA and CDR2 SNTAGT come from the germline V gene. CDR3 DNA sequence: TGTGCCAGCAGTGAACTAGCGGAGAGTGAGCAGTTCTTC. The encoded protein is CASSELAESEQFF.

The V gene is TRBV5-6, the J gene TRBJ2-5; 9 bases line up with TRBD1. The CDR3 covers 14 residues. Germline CDR1 and CDR2: SGHDT and YYEEEE. V was clipped by 6 bases and J by 10 bases; unmatched bases: 13. In DNA, the CDR3 is TGTGCCAGCACAGTAGGACAGGGGTCCCTCGGCCAGTACTTC. Protein product: CASTVGQGSLGQYF. The complete variable domain, with remaining parts taken from reference TRBV5-6 and TRBJ2-5, reads DAGVTQSPTHLIKTRGQQVTLRCSPKSGHDTVSWYQQALGQGPQFIFQYYEEEERQRGNFPDRFSGHQFPNYSSELNVNALLLGDSALYLCASTVGQGSLGQYFGPGTRLLVL.